The TCR beta chain described here comes from a study of regulatory T cells in long-lasting Graves disease. Study context: In persistent Graves' disease, antithyroid drugs had been taken for over 5 years and TSH receptor antibodies stayed positive. Overall study results and limits: With persistent disease, TRBV28, TRBJ1-2 and TRBJ2-5 were the favored segments. Lower TCR diversity was seen in persistent Graves' patients than in newly diagnosed ones.

Arm-PCR of CDR3 regions and iRepertoire HTBI primers were used to build TCR beta libraries. TCRdb re-analysed the multiplex PCR reads in MiXCR, keeping a single row per CDR3 protein. The sample shows roughly 300,000 distinct CDR3 sequences, 20% to 25% of them seen only once. This CDR3 has 11 amino acids. Trimming pared 2 bases from V and 0 bases from J, leaving 1 base between. CDR1 GTSNPN and CDR2 SVGIG come from the germline V gene (reference sequence). This clonotype has more than one count but fewer than ten. The antigen is unknown. Time point reported: persistent/refractory GD, antithyroid drugs over 5 years with positive TRAb. The authors made the TCR library using RNA they extracted from PBMCs.

This rearrangement joins TRBV30 to TRBJ1-1; no clear D gene. The specimen comprised peripheral blood mononuclear cells (PBMCs), sampled when the disease was refractory, from a patient treated with antithyroid drugs. The receptor comes from a female donor with Graves disease. The CDR3 DNA reads as TGTGCCTGGAGTATGAACACTGAAGCTTTCTTT. Its translation is CAWSMNTEAFF.